Shown below are 21 T cell receptor beta chains from a single sample sequenced in a study of regulatory T cells in long-lasting Graves disease. With iRepertoire HTBI primers and Arm-PCR of CDR3 regions, TCR beta libraries were built. TCRdb processed the multiplex PCR reads anew with MiXCR; each CDR3 protein has one entry. In the table there are a few hundred thousand distinct CDR3 sequences, 15% to 20% of which are singletons. Specified time point: newly diagnosed GD, antithyroid drugs for less than 3 months. Construction of the TCR library relied on RNA isolated from PBMCs. The sample was also reused in another study, on T cells in Graves' hyperthyroidism and ophthalmopathy.

The sequenced sample was peripheral blood mononuclear cells (PBMCs), obtained at new diagnosis, from a patient treated with antithyroid drugs. The receptors come from a young woman with Graves disease.

This clonotype has at least ten counts. The chain couples TRBV12-3 or TRBV12-4 to TRBJ2-7, with TRBD1 matching 7 bases. Losses at the gene ends were 4 bases for V and 2 bases for J; bases not matched to a gene: 5. This CDR3 contains 14 residues. The CDR3 DNA is TGTGCCAGCAGTTGGGGGACAGCAGCCTACGAGCAGTACTTC. Translated: CASSWGTAAYEQYF.

This clonotype has at least ten counts. The chain employs TRBV2 and TRBJ1-5; 11 bases align to TRBD1. This CDR3 contains 17 residues. After removal of 6 bases from V and 4 bases from J, the junction contained 11 bases not matched to a gene. The germline gives CDR1 SNHLY, CDR2 FYNNEI. In DNA, the CDR3 is TGTGCCAGCAGCGCCGGGACAGGGGGGTTAGGAAATCAGCCCCAGCATTTT. Its protein product is CASSAGTGGLGNQPQHF.

Notes on this clonotype: A much larger clone differs from this one at a single base, so this may be a read error. This chain links TRBV7-2 with TRBJ2-1; the D gene is possibly TRBD2 (5 bases). The J call may be in error: the DNA end matches TRBJ2-5 better. Germline CDR1 SGHTA, CDR2 FQGNSA. This CDR3 comprises 13 residues. This CDR3 is CASSPGLEGTQYF. The DNA for the CDR3 is TGTGCCAGCAGCCCAGGACTGGAAGGGACCCAGTACTTC.

The chain combines TRBV11-2 with TRBJ2-3, with 11 bases matching TRBD2. This CDR3 has 17 amino acids. Germline-derived CDR1 and CDR2 are SGHAT and FQNNGV. V was clipped by 1 base and J by 1 base; unmatched bases: 4. CDR3 region: CASSLGLAGGRTDTQYF. CDR3 sequence (DNA): TGTGCCAGCAGCTTAGGCTTAGCGGGGGGGCGCACAGATACGCAGTATTTT.

This clonotype was detected many times. The J gene is TRBJ1-2, the V gene TRBV7-2; D perhaps matches TRBD1 (5 bases). This CDR3 spans 14 amino acids. Trimming took 5 bases from V and 4 from J, leaving 14 bases between them. Looked up from germline, CDR1 is SGHTA and CDR2 is FQGNSA. The CDR3 is CASSPADQGYGYTF. For the CDR3, the DNA is TGTGCCAGCAGCCCAGCTGATCAGGGCTATGGCTACACCTTC.

The table lists this clonotype with many counts. The chain has TRBV6-5 and TRBJ2-7; 7 positions match TRBD1. The CDR3 extends over 15 amino acids. Germline values: CDR1 MNHEY, CDR2 SVGAGI. V gave up 0 bases and J gave up 1 base; unmatched junction bases: 3. For the CDR3, the DNA is TGTGCCAGCAGTTACTCCGGGACAGATTCCTACGAGCAGTACTTC. Translating it yields CASSYSGTDSYEQYF.

This clonotype was observed many times. The rearrangement joins TRBV7-9 to TRBJ1-5; possibly TRBD1 for D (5 bases). Trimming took off 2 bases at V and 1 base at J, with 18 bases between the two ends. The CDR3 runs to 18 residues. Germline CDR1 SEHNR, CDR2 FQNEAQ (reference sequence). The CDR3 sequence: CASSLSPVGRKSNQPQHF. The CDR3 DNA follows: TGTGCCAGCAGCTTAAGCCCCGTGGGACGGAAAAGCAATCAGCCCCAGCATTTT.

In its sample, this clonotype was seen many times. The rearrangement uses TRBV20-1 and TRBJ1-2; D is perhaps TRBD1 (5 bases). Between the trimmed V and J ends, which lost 5 bases and 1 base, there was a span of 14 bases. Germline-derived CDR1 and CDR2 are DFQATT and SNEGSKA (reference sequence). CDR3 length equals 14 residues. The DNA of the CDR3 is TGCAGTGCTCCCGACAGTGGGTTTAACTATGGCTACACCTTC. It specifies CSAPDSGFNYGYTF.

In its sample, this clonotype was seen a few times. The chain combines TRBV24-1 with TRBJ2-1, with TRBD1 matching over 7 bases. J gave up 7 bases and V 3 bases, and 8 bases lay outside the gene matches. The CDR3 has 15 amino acids. Germline CDR1 KGHDR, CDR2 SFDVKD. CDR3 sequence: CATSDIRDSNNEQFF. For the CDR3, the DNA is TGTGCCACCAGTGATATTCGGGACAGTAATAATGAGCAGTTCTTC.

This clonotype came up a few times. The junction does not match germline at one end; this may be a read error. J is TRBJ2-5 and V is TRBV7-2; 10 bases are a match to TRBD2. The germline V gene encodes CDR1 SGHTA and CDR2 FQGNSA. This CDR3 is 14 amino acids long. CDR3 amino acids: CASSLGTSEETRYF. The CDR3 nucleotides are TGTGCCAGCAGCCTCGGGACTAGCGAAGAGACCCGGTACTTC.

This clonotype was detected many times. The V and J genes are TRBV28 and TRBJ1-3, with D tentatively TRBD1 (5 bases). Germline CDR1 and CDR2: MDHEN and SYDVKM. The CDR3 is 13 residues long. Trimming cost V 8 bases and J 2 bases, with 10 bases left between them. The CDR3 reads CASWRGPGNTIYF. The CDR3, as DNA: TGTGCCAGCTGGAGGGGTCCTGGAAACACCATATATTTT. Variable domain in full (rest from reference TRBV28 and TRBJ1-3): DVKVTQSSRYLVKRTGEKVFLECVQDMDHENMFWYRQDPGLGLRLIYFSYDVKMKEKGDIPEGYSVSREKKERFSLILESASTNQTSMYLCASWRGPGNTIYFGEGSWLTVV.

This clonotype turned up a few times. As DNA, the CDR3 is TGTGCCAGCAGCCGGGAGGGCAATCAGCCCCAGCATTTT. Translating gives CASSREGNQPQHF. The chain recombines TRBV7-9 with TRBJ1-5; D remains unclear. The germline V gene encodes CDR1 SEHNR and CDR2 FQNEAQ (reference sequence). CDR3 length: 13 residues. V was clipped by 5 bases and J by 2 bases, with 7 bases between them.

This clonotype has ten or more counts. The chain links TRBV10-1 to TRBJ2-5; tentatively, D is TRBD2 (6 bases). This CDR3 spans 13 amino acids. Trimming removed 3 bases from V and 2 bases from J, with 7 bases in between. Germline loops: CDR1 WNHNN, CDR2 SYGVQD (reference sequence). The CDR3 is CASSEGTQETQYF. Written as DNA, the CDR3 is TGCGCCAGCAGTGAAGGGACTCAAGAGACCCAGTACTTC.

The chain joins TRBV4-1 to TRBJ1-5; 8 nucleotides agree with TRBD1. The CDR3 spans 17 residues. V was pared by 3 bases and J by 1 base, with 8 bases of the junction left unmatched. Germline lookup yields CDR1 MGHRA and CDR2 YSYEKL. The CDR3 region is CASSHPDRDRSNQPQHF. CDR3 DNA sequence: TGCGCCAGCAGCCACCCGGACAGGGACCGGAGCAATCAGCCCCAGCATTTT.

There are a few counts of this clonotype. The chain joins TRBV12-3 or TRBV12-4 to TRBJ2-6; D tentatively fits TRBD1 or TRBD2 (5 bases each). The CDR3 extends over 17 amino acids. Trimming stripped 7 bases from V and 0 bases from J, with 16 bases between. CDR3 sequence reads: CASITGTDYSGANVLTF. DNA for the CDR3: TGTGCCAGCATTACCGGGACCGACTACTCTGGGGCCAACGTCCTGACTTTC.

There are a few counts of this clonotype. CDR3 protein: CASSVSRGGFTEAFF. The CDR3 DNA follows: TGTGCCAGCAGCGTGAGTCGAGGGGGATTCACTGAAGCTTTCTTT. The J gene is TRBJ1-1, the V gene TRBV9; TRBD1 might be the D (6 bases). V was clipped by 2 bases and J by 4 bases, with 15 bases between them. The CDR3 runs to 15 residues. CDR1 is SGDLS and CDR2 is YYNGEE in the germline V gene. The full variable domain, with the rest looked up from reference TRBV9 and TRBJ1-1, is DSGVTQTPKHLITATGQRVTLRCSPRSGDLSVYWYQQSLDQGLQFLIQYYNGEERAKGNILERFSAQQFPDLHSELNLSSLELGDSALYFCASSVSRGGFTEAFFGQGTRLTVV.

The V and J genes are TRBV5-6 and TRBJ2-1; D is tentatively TRBD1 or TRBD2 (5 bases each). This CDR3 is 17 amino acids long. V dropped 1 base and J dropped 8 bases, with 22 bases sitting between them. Germline V lookup: CDR1 SGHDT, CDR2 YYEEEE. The CDR3 here is CASSLCGGEWCLDEQFF. CDR3 in DNA: TGTGCCAGCAGCTTGTGTGGGGGTGAGTGGTGTCTTGATGAGCAGTTCTTC.

The table lists this clonotype with a few counts. The chain is built from TRBV10-3 and TRBJ1-1; D is undetermined. Trimming cost V 4 bases and J 1 base, with 7 bases left between them. This CDR3 is built from 13 residues. Looked up from germline, CDR1 is ENHRY and CDR2 is SYGVKD. The CDR3 loop reads CAISGRENTEAFF. CDR3 DNA: TGTGCCATCAGTGGCAGAGAGAACACTGAAGCTTTCTTT.

The V and J genes are TRBV4-1 and TRBJ1-4; D gene uncertain. The CDR3 consists of 15 residues. Trimming stripped 2 bases from V and 8 bases from J, with 15 bases between. Germline lookup yields CDR1 MGHRA and CDR2 YSYEKL. In DNA form, the CDR3 reads TGCGCCAGCAGCCAAAGCCCCGGATATGCGGAAAAACTGTTTTTT. This encodes CASSQSPGYAEKLFF.

This clonotype was seen at least ten times. As DNA, the CDR3 is TGTGCCAGCAGTGTAAGCCGGGACGATCTATTTCTTAGCAATCAGCCCCAGCATTTT. Residues: CASSVSRDDLFLSNQPQHF. This rearrangement joins TRBV2 to TRBJ1-5, with D perhaps matching TRBD1 (5 bases). Trimming stripped 4 bases from V and 0 bases from J, with 22 bases between. The CDR3 contains 19 residues. The germline V gene encodes CDR1 SNHLY and CDR2 FYNNEI.

This clonotype appeared many times. The rearrangement links TRBV5-1 to TRBJ1-1; no definite D call. The CDR3 runs 17 residues. The germline V and J ends were trimmed by 0 bases and 0 bases, with 15 bases remaining between them. Germline assignment: CDR1 SGHRS and CDR2 YFSETQ. The CDR3 DNA reads TGCGCCAGCAGCTTGGATGGCGTAACAGTCATGAACACTGAAGCTTTCTTT. This sequence encodes CASSLDGVTVMNTEAFF.